This T cell receptor (beta chain) was retrieved from a study of OX40 agonist ivuxolimab in advanced cancers. Sequenced by immunoSEQ multiplex PCR; TCRdb stores in-frame clones only, minus some. The sample consists of fewer than 90,000 clones, 85% to 90% of them appearing once. Study results and limitations: Still undetermined is the antigen specificity of the expanded peripheral T cells. Those patients achieving a partial response at 0.1-3.0 mg/kg showed among the lowest clonal expansion. Clonal expansion by week 6 occurred in CD4+ and CD8+ blood T cells (at 0.1 to 3.0 mg/kg).

As regards this clone: Its antigen is currently unknown.

The germline V and J ends were trimmed by 0 bases and 1 base, with 8 bases remaining between them. This CDR3 region has 15 residues. CDR1 is SGDLS, CDR2 YYNGEE, per germline. The origin of this receptor is an adult with an advanced solid tumor such as melanoma, head and neck, liver or kidney cancer. This sequence joins TRBV9 and TRBJ2-1, with D hard to call. The source material was CD4+ or CD8+ T cells sorted from blood, sampled in a trial of the OX40 agonist ivuxolimab. CDR3 in DNA: TGTGCCAGCAGCGTAGACCCCAATTCCTACAATGAGCAGTTCTTC. Amino acids: CASSVDPNSYNEQFF.